This paragraph covers one T cell receptor (beta chain) sequence. Its antigen is not yet known. No base quality values were provided; no much bigger clone lies one nucleotide off. The CDR3 sequence holds 16 residues, the cysteine and phenylalanine included. The DNA shown is the 48-base CDR3, in frame from base 1. Taken from the germline V gene, the CDR1 and CDR2 loops are ENHRY and SYGVKD. At the junction V is shortened by 9 bases and J by 6 bases; bases outside the gene matches: 12. This record belongs to a study of cytomegalovirus exposure and HLA in healthy donors (dated 2017 in TCRdb). Background on the whole study: An earlier analysis of approximately 550 of the donors reported 250 to 300 Gb of sequence data and 117 million unique TCR beta sequences from around 200 million T cells. An early release covering 550 to 700 HLA-typed donors comprised about 300 gigabases of sequencing data and around 80 million unique TCR sequences. Of the approximately 400 genotyped donors, around 81% fell in the genetic ancestry cluster associated with self-reported Caucasian donors. The aim of the study was to test whether cataloging public T cell receptors could identify signatures of past pathogen exposure. Using immunosequencing, the study profiled T cell repertoires from about 610 subjects and related those repertoires to cytomegalovirus serostatus. Along with the roughly 670-subject first cohort, a separate validation cohort of some 130 different subjects was used. High-throughput TCR immunosequencing, statistical association of individual TCRs with disease status, and machine learning were combined to predict cytomegalovirus infection status. To study patterns of TCR occurrence, a later analysis re-analyzed previously published TCR beta repertoires from under 750 donors and added high-resolution HLA genotyping. In the later analysis, no new phenotypic data were used to find candidate immune exposures; instead, reliance was placed on TCR beta sequences and their occurrence across donors. An earlier analysis of around 580 of the donors used high-throughput TCR beta sequencing to judge whether each TCR beta V gene segment behaved as functional or pseudogenic. Donor age, sex, ethnicity and CMV serostatus were compiled together with the repertoire data. A later genetic analysis took genome-wide SNP genotypes for about 65% of the 666 donors and used that subset as a discovery cohort. All discovery cohort repertoires had been generated using a single sequencing platform. HLA typing covered class I and class II loci at four-digit resolution. The number of donors typed differed by locus, with roughly 629-640 for A, B, C, DRB1 and DQB1, about 500 for DQA1, about 610 for DPA1, and around 460 for DPB1. Several DR-DQ haplotypes were treated as single units for association and clustering because of strong linkage in the cohort. On average, around 240,000 unique TCR beta nucleotide sequences were sequenced per donor among more than 350 genotyped donors of the cohort, with roughly a sixth of those sequences being non-productive.

The library was produced with the immunoSEQ multiplex PCR assay. For the multiplex PCR, a mixture combining 60 forward primers for TCR Vbeta segments and 13 reverse primers for TCR Jbeta segments was used. The CDR3 region of rearranged TCR beta genes was amplified from genomic DNA by a multiplex PCR assay. The Illumina HiSeq System was used to sequence the amplified TCR beta libraries as 87-base-pair reads. The published analysis was carried out like this. In a later analysis, some 80 million unique TCR beta chains were counted across the 650 to 750 repertoires, and around 10 million of these chains were shared by at least two donors. Raw reads were error-corrected and collapsed into unique sequences with a nearest-neighbor algorithm that merged closely related sequences to remove PCR and sequencing errors. Alignment of CDR3 sequences to IMGT reference sequences was used to assign V, D and J gene segments. For a sequence to be retained, at least a six-nucleotide match to both a V gene segment and a J gene segment was required. Rearrangements were called productive when the CDR3 lacked stop codons and stayed in frame with V and J; all others were non-productive. Following IMGT convention, CDR3 was defined as the stretch from the second conserved V-encoded cysteine to the conserved J-encoded phenylalanine. Sequences without an unambiguous match to a single V gene segment were excluded from the earlier analysis of several hundred of the donors. In an earlier analysis of 450 to 750 of the donors, a V segment was called functional when productive rearrangements were above 56.7%, and segregating when the standard deviation between donors exceeded 5%. To diagnose cytomegalovirus status from the catalog of TCR beta chain sequences, a statistical classification framework was built. In a later analysis, TCR nucleotide sequences were compared against IMGT/GENE-DB human TR gene sequences so that V and J genes could be assigned. In a later analysis, CDR3 sequences and most-parsimonious VDJ recombination scenarios were assigned using the TCRdist pipeline. In a later analysis, each TCR beta chain was defined by its CDR3 amino acid sequence together with its V-gene family, and reads lacking a unique V-gene family were excluded. In a later analysis, around 600 highly shared, low-generation-probability nucleotide sequences were removed to address suspected cross-contamination and a sequencing artifact. For each public chain, a later analysis derived a clonal expansion index from normalized ranks of inferred template counts within each repertoire. In a later analysis, generation probabilities were computed using a VDJ recombination model fitted to out-of-frame rearrangements, and the results were checked against IGoR. In a later analysis, TCR-TCR, TCR-HLA and TCR-CMV co-occurrence was scored with hypergeometric tests, and a repertoire-size bias correction was applied to TCR pairs. False discovery rates were estimated in a later analysis by permuting HLA or CMV assignments 20 times. A later analysis grouped co-occurring TCRs with DBSCAN, adding TCRdist sequence similarity when clustering within HLA-allele-positive subsets. Repertoires with fewer than 30,000 or more than 120,000 public chains, plus five repertoires with anomalous nucleotide sharing, were excluded from co-occurrence clustering. TCRdb obtained this table from immuneACCESS and retained in-frame rearrangements with V and J assigned. These tables miss some clones; where compared with another copy, unresolved V genes account for less than half of the shortfall, and the remainder is unexplained. V and J calls and clone size are as listed in that table; D and trimming were resolved from the DNA. The sample table records over 55,000 clones; around 83% of these occur just once. Of the sample, 1.5% to 2% is held by the ten largest clones.

Results and caveats for the whole study, not just this receptor: A further reported finding was that TCR beta sequences accurately predicted the HLA-A and HLA-B alleles for most subjects in the first cohort. Because counts were too low, about 18 rarely observed V segments, including chromosome 9 orphons, were excluded from the earlier analysis of around 590 of the donors. Broadly in line with IMGT annotations, most TCR beta V segments showed up in productive rearrangements about 87% or about 30% of the time in an earlier analysis of about 500 of the donors. In a later analysis, the rate of TCR association differed among HLA loci, with DRB1 alleles having the most associated TCRs and HLA-C alleles having the fewest. The study listed 164 TCR beta chains as associated with cytomegalovirus. Most CMV-associated TCR beta chains appeared to be HLA-restricted in a later analysis, and the HLA associations seemed to be driven largely by CMV exposure. An association between a missense DCLRE1C variant and V-gene and J-gene trimming of TCR beta chains was found in a later genetic analysis and replicated in an independent cohort. Three of the identified cytomegalovirus-associated TCR beta chains were confirmed in vitro to be specific for cytomegalovirus antigens. Some IMGT-functional V segments, including TRBV6-2 and TRBV6-3, could not be told apart with the 87-base-pair reads, so those segments were excluded. It was suggested by the authors that the approach could potentially be generalized to other disease states and immunological phenotypes. This cohort had only TCR beta chains sequenced, and the lack of alpha or paired-chain data limited which features could be detected. Immune exposure information for the cohort was limited to CMV serostatus. Sequencing depth was assumed to be roughly uniform across donors in the presence/absence analyses, though that assumption may not hold. Specific HLA alleles were associated with over 15,000 TCR beta sequences at a false discovery rate of 0.05 in a later analysis. A later analysis found that HLA-associated TCR beta chains were more clonally expanded and had lower generation probabilities than equally common non-associated chains. A group of highly shared sequence variants was considered likely to be a technical artifact of the sequencing pipeline. Linkage disequilibrium might explain the correlated functional status among segregating V segments, but an unknown experimental factor could not be ruled out. When HLA alleles, especially DR and DQ, strongly co-occurred, attributing TCR associations to individual alleles was difficult. A later analysis reported that several top co-occurrence clusters appeared linked to parvovirus B19, influenza, CMV and Epstein-Barr virus. Across donors, most TCR sequences were observed very rarely, whereas some public TCRs were present in many individuals. The classifier was reported to diagnose cytomegalovirus status with high specificity and sensitivity in both the original and validation cohorts. Compared with the roughly 700-donor mean, donors in an Asian-associated ancestry cluster had fewer N-insertions in productive TCRs, according to a later genetic analysis. Because HLA typing was missing for some donors at each locus, association tests included only the typed subset.

In total, over 600 healthy bone marrow donors made up the cohort. All cohort members were sampled while nominally healthy, although unrecorded immune exposures were likely present. The donor was CMV seronegative and was included in the group of about 350 seronegative cohort members. A peripheral blood sample was collected from each donor, and TCR beta sequencing was performed on peripheral blood mononuclear cells. The Qiagen DNeasy Blood Extraction Kit was used to extract genomic DNA from the blood cell samples. The specimen sequenced was PBMCs. The clonotype comes from a man in his forties in good health and CMV-seronegative. The V and J genes are TRBV10-3 and TRBJ1-6; 9 middle bases align to TRBD1. The encoded CDR3 is CAIQLGQGNFNSPLHF. The bases read TGTGCCATTCAACTGGGACAGGGAAATTTTAATTCACCCCTCCACTTT.